These 27 T cell receptor beta chains came from one sample sequenced in a study of T cell responses to AZD1222 COVID-19 vaccine. Repertoires were generated with immunoSEQ multiplex PCR, while TCRdb's copy carries only in-frame clones and drops some. Of roughly 190,000 clones in the sample, approximately 94% are singletons; the top ten hold 3.5% to 4%. The material was peripheral blood, obtained 28 days after the second dose of the MenACWY control vaccine. Every receptor here comes from an adult who received the MenACWY meningococcal vaccine as a control.

The chain uses TRBV27 and TRBJ1-1, with TRBD1 as a possible D gene (5 bases). Trimming removed 1 base at V and 3 bases at J, with 9 bases between. This CDR3 has 14 amino acids. The V gene's germline CDR1 is MNHEY and CDR2 SMNVEV (reference sequence). The CDR3 loop is CASSLWGRDTEAFF. Here the CDR3 DNA reads TGTGCCAGCAGTTTATGGGGCAGGGACACTGAAGCTTTCTTT.

The chain recombines TRBV28 with TRBJ2-5; 7 bases line up with TRBD1. Germline CDR1 is MDHEN and CDR2 is SYDVKM. The CDR3 covers 13 residues. J was trimmed by 5 bases and V by 7 bases; bases with no gene match: 7. The CDR3 bases are TGTGCCAGCATACAAACAGGGGACGAGACCCAGTACTTC. It translates to CASIQTGDETQYF. Looking up the rest from reference TRBV28 and TRBJ2-5 gives the full variable domain: DVKVTQSSRYLVKRTGEKVFLECVQDMDHENMFWYRQDPGLGLRLIYFSYDVKMKEKGDIPEGYSVSREKKERFSLILESASTNQTSMYLCASIQTGDETQYFGPGTRLLVL.

The gene calls are TRBV19 and TRBJ1-1; 10 nucleotides line up with TRBD1. The V gene end was trimmed by 1 base and the J gene end by 5 bases; junction bases not matched to a gene: 1. Per the germline V gene, CDR1 is LNHDA and CDR2 is SQIVND (reference sequence). The CDR3 runs 14 residues. For the CDR3, the DNA is TGTGCCAGTAGTATAGGGGGACAGGGGACTGAAGCTTTCTTT. Translation: CASSIGGQGTEAFF.

The gene calls are TRBV27 and TRBJ1-2, with 7 nucleotides matching TRBD1. Looked up from germline, CDR1 is MNHEY and CDR2 is SMNVEV (reference sequence). J lost 4 bases, V lost 0 bases, and 5 bases had no gene match. The CDR3 spans 15 residues. This chain's CDR3 is CASSLSQTGIYGYTF. Here the CDR3 DNA reads TGTGCCAGCAGTTTATCCCAGACAGGGATCTATGGCTACACCTTC.

The CDR3 is CASSYQGATEAFF. In DNA, the CDR3 is TGTGCCAGCAGCTATCAGGGGGCCACTGAAGCTTTCTTT. This chain connects TRBV5-4 to TRBJ1-1; the match to TRBD1 covers 8 bases. The CDR3 loop spans 13 amino acids. V dropped 3 bases and J dropped 4; count of bases not matched to a gene: 2. Germline V gene lookup returns CDR1 SGHNT and CDR2 YYREEE (reference sequence).

This clone appeared once. The rearrangement joins TRBV2 to TRBJ2-7; D assignment may be TRBD1 or TRBD2 (5 bases each). This CDR3 is 15 amino acids long. Deletions cut 1 base from V and 4 bases from J, with 14 bases between. Germline V gives CDR1 SNHLY, CDR2 FYNNEI. CDR3: CASSEGSGRGYEQYF. CDR3 bases: TGTGCCAGCAGTGAAGGTTCGGGGCGAGGTTACGAGCAGTACTTC.

This clone was seen a handful of times. The genes are TRBV19 and TRBJ2-7; 9 nucleotides align to TRBD2. CDR1 and CDR2 (germline): LNHDA, SQIVND (reference sequence). CDR3 length equals 15 residues. J lost 3 bases, V lost 5 bases, and 8 bases had no gene match. The CDR3 here is CASSVRLADHYEQYF. CDR3 DNA: TGTGCCAGTAGTGTACGACTAGCGGACCACTACGAGCAGTACTTC.

V usage is TRBV6-5 and J usage is TRBJ1-1; D call uncertain. Trimming removed 6 bases at V and 11 bases at J, with 19 bases between. The CDR3 has 13 amino acids. Germline CDR1 reads MNHEY; CDR2 reads SVGAGI. The CDR3 bases are TGTGCCAGCAGCAGTTTCATCCCGGGCGAGGCTTTCTTT. This gives the protein CASSSFIPGEAFF.

The chain is built from TRBV5-4 and TRBJ2-2; 8 bases map to TRBD2. V dropped 4 bases and J dropped 7; count of bases not matched to a gene: 6. CDR1 is SGHNT and CDR2 is YYREEE in the germline V gene (reference sequence). The CDR3 runs 14 residues. CDR3 in amino acids: CASSRAGGGGELFF. DNA of the CDR3: TGTGCCAGCAGCCGGGCGGGGGGCGGCGGGGAGCTGTTTTTT.

The count of this clone is one. This chain links TRBV3-1 (or the pseudogene TRBV3-2) with TRBJ2-1, with 13 bases lining up with TRBD2. The CDR3 contains 16 residues. Germline CDR1 LGHDT, CDR2 YNNKEL (reference sequence). V dropped 5 bases and J dropped 8; count of bases not matched to a gene: 9. Here the CDR3 reads CASSKRTSGRRYEQFF. In nucleotides, the CDR3 is TGTGCCAGCAGCAAACGGACTAGCGGGAGAAGATATGAGCAGTTCTTC.

The rearrangement joins TRBV5-1 to TRBJ2-1, with 8 bases matching TRBD2. This CDR3 is 16 amino acids long. J gave up 9 bases and V 1 base, and 12 bases lay outside the gene matches. The V gene's germline CDR1 is SGHRS and CDR2 YFSETQ. The CDR3 DNA is TGCGCCAGCAGCTTGTGGGGCCTAGGACGGGAGGGTGAGCAGTTCTTC. Amino acids: CASSLWGLGREGEQFF.

The chain is built from TRBV5-1 and TRBJ2-3; D remains ambiguous. V gave up 3 bases and J gave up 5 bases, with 10 bases separating them. Germline V gene lookup returns CDR1 SGHRS and CDR2 YFSETQ. CDR3 length: 13 amino acids. The CDR3 loop is CASSYREVDTQYF. In DNA, the CDR3 is TGCGCCAGCAGCTATCGAGAAGTAGATACGCAGTATTTT.

The V and J genes are TRBV25-1 and TRBJ2-3; D assignment may be TRBD1 or TRBD2 (5 bases each). Trimming left V 7 bases short and J 2 bases short, with 10 bases between. Germline assignment: CDR1 MGHDK and CDR2 SYGVNS. This CDR3 is 13 amino acids long. CDR3 loop: CASTGPITDTQYF. Here the CDR3 DNA reads TGTGCCAGCACGGGACCGATCACAGATACGCAGTATTTT.

The genes are TRBV11-3 and TRBJ1-2; unclear D gene. Germline CDR1 SGHNT, CDR2 YENEEA. V lost 2 bases and J 4 bases, leaving 8 bases between the germline ends. The CDR3 runs to 13 residues. The CDR3 bases are TGTGCCAGCAGCTTAAATTTGTTCTATGGCTACACCTTC. Translation gives CASSLNLFYGYTF. The variable domain in full, completed from reference TRBV11-3 and TRBJ1-2, reads EAGVVQSPRYKIIEKKQPVAFWCNPISGHNTLYWYLQNLGQGPELLIRYENEEAVDDSQLPKDRFSAERLKGVDSTLKIQPAELGDSAVYLCASSLNLFYGYTFGSGTRLTVV.

This clone has just a few counts. The chain links TRBV19 to TRBJ1-1; D call uncertain. Germline values: CDR1 LNHDA, CDR2 SQIVND (reference sequence). The CDR3 length is 16 residues. Trimming stripped 7 bases from V and 0 bases from J, with 18 bases between. The DNA for the CDR3 is TGTGCCAGTACTCTTTCCCGCGGGGATATGAACACTGAAGCTTTCTTT. Protein: CASTLSRGDMNTEAFF.

The chain uses TRBV10-1 and TRBJ2-5, with 7 bases lining up with TRBD1. Germline V gene lookup returns CDR1 WNHNN and CDR2 SYGVQD (reference sequence). V gave up 6 bases and J gave up 1 base; unmatched junction bases: 8. The CDR3 is 15 amino acids. The CDR3 region is CASREDRAIQETQYF. CDR3 bases: TGCGCCAGCAGAGAAGACAGGGCGATCCAAGAGACCCAGTACTTC.

This sequence joins TRBV10-3 and TRBJ1-1, with a possible D match to TRBD1 (6 bases). Trimming pared 7 bases from V and 5 bases from J, leaving 20 bases between. Germline CDR1 and CDR2: ENHRY and SYGVKD. The CDR3 has 15 amino acids. The CDR3 protein is CAITGQQGVGTEAFF. The CDR3 DNA is TGTGCCATCACCGGGCAACAGGGAGTAGGGACTGAAGCTTTCTTT.

The chain couples TRBV5-5 to TRBJ1-6; D is ambiguous. The germline V gene encodes CDR1 SGHKS and CDR2 YYEKEE (reference sequence). V lost 1 base to trimming and J lost 8 bases, with 10 bases between them. This CDR3 region has 14 residues. CDR3 sequence reads: CASSLRVPDSPLHF. CDR3 nucleotides: TGTGCCAGCAGCTTGAGGGTGCCGGATTCACCCCTCCACTTT.

The J gene is TRBJ2-7, the V gene TRBV5-4; D is possibly TRBD2 (5 bases). The ends were cut back, 2 bases at V and 5 bases at J, with 11 bases in the middle. This CDR3 has 13 amino acids. Germline V lookup: CDR1 SGHNT, CDR2 YYREEE (reference sequence). Written as DNA, the CDR3 is TGTGCCAGCAGCTTCGGCTCGGGGAACGAGCAGTACTTC. Residues: CASSFGSGNEQYF.

The gene calls are TRBV28 and TRBJ2-6; 12 bases are shared with TRBD1. Germline V gene sequence: CDR1 MDHEN, CDR2 SYDVKM. The CDR3 totals 17 residues. The V and J ends lost 10 bases and 0 bases, in that order; junction bases with no gene match: 7. In DNA, the CDR3 is TGTGCCACCAAACCGGGACAGGGGGCCTCTGGGGCCAACGTCCTGACTTTC. Protein product: CATKPGQGASGANVLTF.

The V gene is TRBV11-3, the J gene TRBJ1-4, with 9 bases aligning to TRBD1. The junction had 7 bases not matched to a gene; V was cut back by 5 bases and J by 6 bases. CDR3 length: 15 amino acids. Germline V CDR1 and CDR2: SGHNT, YENEEA. The CDR3 here is CASSVGQGTYEKLFF. DNA for the CDR3: TGTGCCAGCAGCGTAGGACAGGGGACGTATGAAAAACTGTTTTTT.

This sequence joins TRBV6-2 or TRBV6-3 and TRBJ2-7; D is unclear. Germline-derived CDR1 and CDR2 are MNHEY and SVGEGT. The CDR3 runs 12 residues. V lost 6 bases and J lost 3, with 9 bases in between. This chain's CDR3 is CASSLRDYEQYF. CDR3 DNA sequence: TGTGCCAGCAGCCTCCGAGACTACGAGCAGTACTTC.

V and J are TRBV4-3 and TRBJ1-2; D remains ambiguous. V dropped 1 base and J dropped 0 bases, with 6 bases sitting between them. The length of the CDR3 is 14 residues. Germline loops: CDR1 LGHNA, CDR2 YSLEER. CDR3: CASSQANANYGYTF. CDR3 bases: TGCGCCAGCAGCCAAGCAAACGCTAACTATGGCTACACCTTC.

The J gene is TRBJ1-4, the V gene TRBV9; a weak D match, TRBD1 (5 bases). Germline lookup yields CDR1 SGDLS and CDR2 YYNGEE. V lost 3 bases and J lost 5, with 11 bases in between. This CDR3 has 14 residues. As DNA, the CDR3 is TGTGCCAGCAGCGCCGGACGGACAAATGAAAAACTGTTTTTT. Its protein product is CASSAGRTNEKLFF.

This rearrangement joins TRBV12-3 or TRBV12-4 to TRBJ1-2; 9 bases are shared with TRBD1. The V segment lost 6 bases and the J segment 8 bases; nucleotides outside the gene matches: 4. The CDR3 runs to 12 residues. The CDR3 spells CASRRGQGGYTF. The CDR3 coding sequence is TGTGCCAGCAGACGTGGACAGGGGGGCTACACCTTC.

This clone appeared once. The chain carries TRBV16 and TRBJ1-4; 9 positions agree with TRBD1. CDR1 KGHSY and CDR2 FQNENV come from the germline V gene. The CDR3 covers 15 residues. The junction had 7 bases not matched to a gene; V was cut back by 4 bases and J by 7 bases. The DNA for the CDR3 is TGTGCCAGCAGCCCGGACAGGGGCGTGACTGAAAAACTGTTTTTT. This sequence encodes CASSPDRGVTEKLFF.

This clone is a singleton in its sample. The J gene is TRBJ2-7, the V gene TRBV24-1; perhaps TRBD2 as D (6 bases). Germline CDR1 and CDR2: KGHDR and SFDVKD. V lost 5 bases, J lost 3 bases, and 10 bases lay in between. CDR3 length: 13 amino acids. The CDR3 sequence is CATSGRGDYEQYF. The CDR3 coding sequence is TGTGCCACCAGTGGACGCGGGGACTACGAGCAGTACTTC.